Sequencing of this T cell receptor beta chain was carried out in a study of blood T cell repertoires in COVID-19. CDR3 length: 13 amino acids. Germline V gene sequence: CDR1 MNHEY, CDR2 SMNVEV (reference sequence). Trimming shortened V by 6 bases and J by 4 bases, and 12 bases separated the two germline ends. Profiling relied on immunoSEQ multiplex PCR, and the TCRdb table lists in-frame clones only, not all of them. The repertoire holds 250,000 to 300,000 clones, with 75% to 90% as singletons. The sample taken for sequencing was peripheral blood. This TCR was sampled from a woman between 65 and 79 years old with COVID-19, enrolled during active disease. This sequence joins TRBV27 and TRBJ1-2, with TRBD1 as a possible D gene (6 bases). Written as DNA, the CDR3 is TGTGCCAGCAGCCCTGCGGGGGCCTATGGCTACACCTTC. Translated, it gives CASSPAGAYGYTF.